What follows are 24 T cell receptor beta chains derived from one specimen sequenced in a study of T cells expressing NK-cell markers. TCRdb re-called the 5' RACE reads; every CDR3 protein appears as one record, without DNA. Reported are about 550,000 distinct CDR3 sequences; the ten largest clones contain about 3.6%. What was sequenced was blood T cells: a sorted CD56 or NKG2C T cell subset, CD4+ or CD8+ T cells, or bulk PBMC T cells (not recorded which). Source of these receptors: a man aged 18 to 29 in good health.

The genes are TRBV7-9 and TRBJ2-1. The CDR3 runs 11 residues. Germline V lookup: CDR1 SEHNR, CDR2 FQNEAQ (reference sequence). CDR3 in amino acids: CASSLTRKQFF.

The gene calls are TRBV20-1 and TRBJ2-5; as DNA is missing, the TRBD1 call by TCRdb cannot be tested. CDR1 is DFQATT, CDR2 SNEGSKA, per germline (reference sequence). This CDR3 comprises 13 residues. The CDR3 sequence is CSALGQRQETQYF.

The chain links TRBV5-1 to TRBJ1-1; TCRdb proposes TRBD1, but this gene call is untestable without DNA. Germline values: CDR1 SGHRS, CDR2 YFSETQ. The CDR3 is 16 residues long. CDR3 in amino acids: CASSNRDRDLFTEAFF.

The chain is built from TRBV27 and TRBJ1-3. Per the germline V gene, CDR1 is MNHEY and CDR2 is SMNVEV (reference sequence). This CDR3 contains 16 residues. This CDR3 reads CASSSYSPSSGNTIYF.

CDR3 region: CASDRGLLQFF. The genes are TRBV6-1 and TRBJ2-1; TCRdb's assignment of TRBD1 cannot be checked, as there is no DNA. Per germline, CDR1 MNHNS and CDR2 SASEGT. This CDR3 has 11 residues.

V gene TRBV5-1 combines with J gene TRBJ2-3; TCRdb's D gene call, TRBD2, goes unchecked for lack of DNA. Germline CDR1 reads SGHRS; CDR2 reads YFSETQ. CDR3 length: 16 residues. The CDR3 sequence: CASSLAEPAGIHTQYF.

This CDR3 is CASSPDRGGTGELFF. The V call is TRBV7-2, the J call TRBJ2-2; the TCRdb D gene call, TRBD1, has no DNA to confirm it. The CDR3 has 15 residues. Looked up from germline, CDR1 is SGHTA and CDR2 is FQGNSA. Full variable domain (outside the CDR3, taken from reference TRBV7-2 and TRBJ2-2): GAGVSQSPSNKVTEKGKDVELRCDPISGHTALYWYRQSLGQGLEFLIYFQGNSAPDKSGLPSDRFSAERTGGSVSTLTIQRTQQEDSAVYLCASSPDRGGTGELFFGEGSRLTVL.

The V gene is TRBV9, the J gene TRBJ2-3. There are 15 residues in the CDR3. In germline, CDR1 is SGDLS, CDR2 YYNGEE. The CDR3 region is CASSVGALFTDTQYF.

This chain links TRBV20-1 with TRBJ2-1; the D gene TCRdb calls, TRBD1, cannot be checked with no DNA. This CDR3 has 12 amino acids. From germline, CDR1 is DFQATT and CDR2 SNEGSKA (reference sequence). CDR3 amino acids: CSDAPLGNEQFF.

The rearrangement uses TRBV3-1 and TRBJ1-2; TCRdb names TRBD1, which stays unverified in the absence of DNA. Germline CDR1 is LGHDT and CDR2 is YNNKEL (reference sequence). This CDR3 spans 14 amino acids. The CDR3 is CASSQEGQGDGYTF.

J is TRBJ1-2 and V is TRBV19; TCRdb names TRBD1, which stays unverified in the absence of DNA. Germline V lookup: CDR1 LNHDA, CDR2 SQIVND (reference sequence). The CDR3 length is 15 residues. The chain's CDR3 is CASSRAGTANYGYTF.

The chain recombines TRBV4-2 with TRBJ1-2. Per germline, CDR1 LGHNA and CDR2 YNFKEQ. This CDR3 region has 15 residues. This CDR3 is CASRLDGTVGYGYTF.

This chain joins TRBV4-1 and TRBJ2-5; lacking DNA, the TRBD2 call made by TCRdb goes unchecked. The CDR3 spans 15 residues. Germline V gene lookup returns CDR1 MGHRA and CDR2 YSYEKL. The CDR3 here is CASSQASGRQETQYF.

The chain couples TRBV5-1 to TRBJ2-3; lacking DNA, the TRBD1 call made by TCRdb goes unchecked. The germline V gene encodes CDR1 SGHRS and CDR2 YFSETQ. This CDR3 spans 14 amino acids. The CDR3 here is CASVLDRGRDTQYF.

The genes are TRBV5-1 and TRBJ1-2; absent DNA, TCRdb's TRBD1 call cannot be checked. The germline V gene has CDR1 SGHRS and CDR2 YFSETQ. This CDR3 spans 15 amino acids. The CDR3: CASTADTGGGYGYTF.

This chain uses TRBV2 with TRBJ2-3. In germline, CDR1 is SNHLY, CDR2 FYNNEI. The CDR3 length is 14 residues. CDR3 protein: CASSARTSSDTQYF.

This chain links TRBV10-1 with TRBJ2-1; TCRdb's assignment of TRBD2 cannot be checked, as there is no DNA. This CDR3 spans 16 amino acids. Germline CDR1 and CDR2: WNHNN and SYGVQD (reference sequence). This CDR3 is CASSGTSGETYNEQFF.

The CDR3 region is CASSLGRGNQPQHF. The V gene is TRBV27, the J gene TRBJ1-5; the TRBD1 assignment by TCRdb is unverifiable without DNA. Germline CDR1 MNHEY, CDR2 SMNVEV (reference sequence). The CDR3 length is 14 residues.

V is TRBV12-3 or TRBV12-4 and J is TRBJ2-2; with no DNA, the TCRdb D assignment of TRBD1 cannot be verified. The CDR3 runs to 15 residues. Here the CDR3 reads CASRRQGAITGELFF.

The rearrangement joins TRBV20-1 to TRBJ1-1; the D gene TCRdb calls, TRBD1, cannot be checked with no DNA. CDR1 and CDR2 from the germline V gene are DFQATT and SNEGSKA (reference sequence). The CDR3 is made up of 13 amino acids. The chain's CDR3 is CSATRGLVTEAFF.

This chain joins TRBV9 and TRBJ2-3. There are 15 residues in the CDR3. From germline, CDR1 is SGDLS and CDR2 YYNGEE. The CDR3: CASSVGSSGTDTQYF. The whole variable domain, remainder taken from reference TRBV9 and TRBJ2-3, is DSGVTQTPKHLITATGQRVTLRCSPRSGDLSVYWYQQSLDQGLQFLIQYYNGEERAKGNILERFSAQQFPDLHSELNLSSLELGDSALYFCASSVGSSGTDTQYFGPGTRLTVL.

The rearrangement links TRBV15 to TRBJ1-5. CDR3 length equals 17 residues. CDR1 LNHNV and CDR2 YYDKDF come from the germline V gene (reference sequence). CDR3 residues: CATSRVAGRGSNQPQHF.

The chain links TRBV4-2 to TRBJ2-7; checking the TCRdb D call of TRBD2 is not possible without DNA. The CDR3 covers 15 residues. CDR1 LGHNA and CDR2 YNFKEQ come from the germline V gene. CDR3 region: CASSQVAGVIYEQYF.

V usage is TRBV5-1 and J usage is TRBJ2-3; checking the TCRdb D call of TRBD1 is not possible without DNA. The V gene's germline CDR1 is SGHRS and CDR2 YFSETQ. The CDR3 extends over 15 amino acids. The chain's CDR3 is CASSSGDRRKDTQYF.